These 3 T cell receptor beta chains came from one sample sequenced in a study of T-cell reconstitution after alpha-beta-depleted transplantation in children. It was with unique molecular identifiers that the TCRbeta library was prepared. TCRdb redid the calling of the PCR reads with MiXCR, one entry per CDR3 protein. Among under 400,000 distinct CDR3 sequences listed, around 25% were seen once. The sequencing used PBMCs, mostly from graft donor cells, collected 180 days after TCRalphabeta/CD19-depleted stem cell transplant. The receptors stem from a male patient between 5 and 17 years old who had a stem cell transplant for acute lymphoblastic leukemia, so the T cells may come from the graft donor.

This clonotype was counted between two and nine times. This sequence joins TRBV5-1 and TRBJ2-7; the match to TRBD2 covers 7 bases. Per germline, CDR1 SGHRS and CDR2 YFSETQ. With V trimmed by 4 bases and J by 5 bases, 9 bases remained unmatched. The CDR3 loop spans 14 amino acids. The CDR3 here is CASSVGAGRNEQYF. DNA of the CDR3: TGCGCCAGCAGCGTGGGAGCGGGACGGAACGAGCAGTACTTC.

This chain joins TRBV5-1 and TRBJ1-1; D unclear. Germline CDR1 is SGHRS and CDR2 is YFSETQ. V lost 5 bases to trimming and J lost 1 base, with 9 bases between them. The CDR3 is 13 residues long. The CDR3 DNA follows: TGCGCCAGCAGATCGGAGGGGAACACTGAAGCTTTCTTT. As protein: CASRSEGNTEAFF.

The rearrangement links TRBV20-1 to TRBJ1-4, with D perhaps TRBD1 (5 bases). Germline CDR1 DFQATT, CDR2 SNEGSKA (reference sequence). Trimming took 3 bases from V and 7 from J, leaving 12 bases between them. This CDR3 has 13 residues. The CDR3, as DNA: TGCAGTGCTAGTCCAGGGCTTGTTGAAAAACTGTTTTTT. Protein: CSASPGLVEKLFF.